What follows are 10 T cell receptor beta chains derived from one specimen sequenced in a study of identical twins. From the 5' RACE reads, TCRdb called clonotypes with MiXCR, one entry per CDR3 protein. The sample has fewer than 250,000 distinct CDR3 sequences, roughly 7% seen once. These same data were also listed under a study on yellow fever vaccine responses in identical twins.

Material for sequencing was memory (CD45RO+) T cells sorted from blood. The receptor source for this set is a woman between 18 and 29 years old in good health.

This clonotype came up a few times. The chain carries TRBV7-2 and TRBJ1-3; D call uncertain. Trimming removed 5 bases from V and 8 bases from J, with 19 bases in between. The CDR3 contains 15 residues. Germline V gene lookup returns CDR1 SGHTA and CDR2 FQGNSA. The DNA for the CDR3 is TGTGCCAGCAGCCCACCTACTAACCTTCGAGACACCATATATTTT. Its protein product is CASSPPTNLRDTIYF.

The gene calls are TRBV2 and TRBJ1-2, with 10 bases fitting TRBD1. The J segment lost 6 bases and the V segment lost 10 bases, leaving 5 bases of the junction unmatched. The germline gives CDR1 SNHLY, CDR2 FYNNEI. The CDR3 length is 12 residues. In DNA form, the CDR3 reads TGTGCCACAGAGGGACAGGGGAATGGCTACACCTTC. Translation: CATEGQGNGYTF.

This clonotype was counted at least ten times. The chain recombines TRBV28 with TRBJ2-7, with 10 bases matching TRBD2. CDR3 size: 16 residues. Unmatched junction bases numbered 9, after V lost 3 bases and J lost 4 bases. CDR1 is MDHEN and CDR2 is SYDVKM in the germline V gene. CDR3 nucleotide sequence: TGTGCCAGCAGTTTCTATAGCGGGAGGCTTGGGTACGAGCAGTACTTC. It codes for CASSFYSGRLGYEQYF.

The chain has TRBV12-3 or TRBV12-4 and TRBJ2-7; TRBD1 aligns across 7 bases. The CDR3 spans 16 residues. V lost 3 bases, J lost 2 bases, and 10 bases stayed unmatched. Written as DNA, the CDR3 is TGTGCCAGCAGTTTTGCCCCGCCGGGACAGACCTACGAGCAGTACGTC. Protein: CASSFAPPGQTYEQYV.

This clonotype was detected only a few times. V usage is TRBV24-1 and J usage is TRBJ2-2; D remains unclear. Trimming shortened V by 5 bases and J by 2 bases, and 17 bases separated the two germline ends. Germline loops: CDR1 KGHDR, CDR2 SFDVKD. This CDR3 spans 17 amino acids. The CDR3 loop is CATSAKRLGLNTGELFF. In DNA, the CDR3 is TGTGCCACCAGTGCCAAAAGACTCGGGTTAAACACCGGGGAGCTGTTTTTT.

The table lists this clonotype with many counts. J is TRBJ1-1 and V is TRBV7-2; D is unclear. CDR1 is SGHTA and CDR2 is FQGNSA in the germline V gene. The CDR3 sequence is 13 residues long. V gave up 2 bases and J gave up 8 bases, with 12 bases separating them. CDR3 region: CASSLWTPREAFF. The CDR3 coding sequence is TGTGCCAGCAGCTTATGGACCCCCCGGGAAGCTTTCTTT.

A few counts support this clonotype. The chain uses TRBV19 and TRBJ2-7; D is perhaps TRBD1 (5 bases). This CDR3 is built from 14 residues. Trimming took 6 bases from V and 2 from J, leaving 14 bases between them. From germline, CDR1 is LNHDA and CDR2 SQIVND (reference sequence). CDR3 loop: CASRLGQGPYEQYF. CDR3 bases: TGTGCCAGTAGGTTGGGGCAGGGCCCCTACGAGCAGTACTTC.

This clonotype was observed a handful of times. The V call is TRBV6-2 or TRBV6-3, the J call TRBJ2-1; 7 nucleotides align to TRBD2. The germline V gene has CDR1 MNHEY and CDR2 SVGEGT. The J segment lost 4 bases and the V segment lost 2 bases, leaving 5 bases of the junction unmatched. CDR3 size: 15 residues. In nucleotides, the CDR3 is TGTGCCAGCAGTTACCCTGGCGGGAGATACAATGAGCAGTTCTTC. It specifies CASSYPGGRYNEQFF.

The rearrangement links TRBV12-3 or TRBV12-4 to TRBJ2-1; 10 nucleotides line up with TRBD1. The junction had 4 bases not matched to a gene; V was cut back by 3 bases and J by 8 bases. The CDR3 contains 14 residues. CDR3 loop: CASSFRQGADEQFF. DNA of the CDR3: TGTGCCAGCAGTTTCAGACAGGGGGCGGATGAGCAGTTCTTC.

The rearrangement links TRBV5-1 to TRBJ2-5; 15 positions match TRBD2. The CDR3 is 20 residues long. V trimming: 0 bases; J trimming: 3 bases; junction bases outside the gene matches: 12. CDR1 is SGHRS, CDR2 YFSETQ, per germline. CDR3 bases: TGCGCCAGCAGCTTGGTCCGGACTAGCGGGGGGGTAAAGAAAGAAGAGACCCAGTACTTC. This codes for CASSLVRTSGGVKKEETQYF. Full variable domain (outside the CDR3, taken from reference TRBV5-1 and TRBJ2-5): KAGVTQTPRYLIKTRGQQVTLSCSPISGHRSVSWYQQTPGQGLQFLFEYFSETQRNKGNFPGRFSGRQFSNSRSEMNVSTLELGDSALYLCASSLVRTSGGVKKEETQYFGPGTRLLVL.